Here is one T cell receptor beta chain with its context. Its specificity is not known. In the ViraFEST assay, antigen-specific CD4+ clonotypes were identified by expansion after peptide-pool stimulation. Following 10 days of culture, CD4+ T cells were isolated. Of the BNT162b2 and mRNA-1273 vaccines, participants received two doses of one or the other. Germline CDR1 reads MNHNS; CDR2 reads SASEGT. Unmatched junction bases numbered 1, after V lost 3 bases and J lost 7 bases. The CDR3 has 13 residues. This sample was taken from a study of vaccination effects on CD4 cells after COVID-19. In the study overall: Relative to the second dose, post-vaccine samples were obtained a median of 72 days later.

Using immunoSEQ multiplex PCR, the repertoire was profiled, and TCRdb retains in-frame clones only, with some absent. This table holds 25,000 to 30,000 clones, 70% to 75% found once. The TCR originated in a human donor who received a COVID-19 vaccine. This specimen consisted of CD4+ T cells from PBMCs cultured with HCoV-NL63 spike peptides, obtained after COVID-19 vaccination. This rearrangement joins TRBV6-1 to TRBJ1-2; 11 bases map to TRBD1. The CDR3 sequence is CASSDGTGGGYTF. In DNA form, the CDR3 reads TGTGCCAGCAGTGATGGGACAGGGGGTGGCTACACCTTC.